This entry concerns a single TCR beta chain. Its matching antigen is unknown. After removal of 9 bases from V and 3 bases from J, the junction contained 13 bases not matched to a gene. The CDR3 extends over 15 amino acids. Germline-derived CDR1 and CDR2 are MNHNS and SASEGT. These data belong to a study of long-term antiretroviral therapy in people with HIV. Researchers report immunoSEQ v3.0 was run at survey level. Libraries were prepared by immunoSEQ multiplex PCR; TCRdb keeps only in-frame clonotypes and omits some of them. The sample carries tens of thousands of clones, approximately 80% recorded once. General study findings and limits: Blood specimens, gathered between the mid-2000s and the late 2010s, were possibly obtained under older ART regimens.

The sequences come from unsorted PBMCs, collected approximately 4.3 years after starting antiretroviral therapy. The chain carries TRBV6-1 and TRBJ1-1, with 7 positions matching TRBD1. The clonotype comes from a man aged 25-45 years with HIV. CDR3 sequence (DNA): TGTGCCAGAACCAGAGGGGGCAAGAGGGACACTGAAGCTTTCTTT. Its translation is CARTRGGKRDTEAFF.